This TCR beta chain came from a study of cytomegalovirus exposure and HLA in healthy donors. This clone was seen once. Researchers ran the PCR with 60 Vbeta and 13 Jbeta primers. Sequencing used immunoSEQ multiplex PCR; TCRdb keeps in-frame clones, though not all of them. Among 150,000 to 200,000 clones listed, about three quarters were seen once. The germline CDR1 and CDR2 sequences are SEHNR and FQNEAQ (reference sequence). This CDR3 spans 13 amino acids. V was pared by 5 bases and J by 7 bases, with 6 bases of the junction left unmatched. Sample: PBMCs. This chain uses TRBV7-9 with TRBJ2-5; 8 positions match TRBD1. The sequence came from a woman aged 40 to 50 in good health and CMV-seropositive. The DNA of the CDR3 is TGTGCCAGCAGCCTGGACAGGGATGGGACCCAGTACTTC. Encoded protein: CASSLDRDGTQYF.